This T cell receptor (beta chain) was obtained from a study of cytomegalovirus exposure and HLA in healthy donors. Study background: A prior analysis found about 120 million unique TCR beta sequences from roughly 180 million T cells. General study results and limits: The study carried out a later analysis of TCR beta sequences. It associated around 17,000 of them with specific HLA alleles at a false discovery rate of 0.05.

Healthy bone marrow donors made up the donors. As regards this clone: Antigen specificity is unknown.

A multiplex PCR was run with 60 Vbeta primers and 13 Jbeta primers. Clones were sequenced by immunoSEQ multiplex PCR, and TCRdb holds only the in-frame ones, with some missing. The sample lists 85,000 to 100,000 clones; almost 85% were seen once. Sequenced input: PBMCs. The receptor was derived from a woman younger than 35 in good health and CMV-seropositive.

The CDR3 DNA reads TGTGCCAGCAGTTCGTACGGGGGTTGGACAGATACGCAGTATTTT. Translating gives CASSSYGGWTDTQYF. This chain uses TRBV28 with TRBJ2-3; tentatively, D is TRBD2 (6 bases). The CDR3 is made up of 15 amino acids. The V gene's germline CDR1 is MDHEN and CDR2 SYDVKM. V lost 4 bases, J lost 3 bases, and 14 bases lay in between.